The entry below describes one T cell receptor beta chain. The sample comes from a study of shared clonotypes between healthy human individuals. The data were produced by immunoSEQ multiplex PCR, yet TCRdb's version contains in-frame clones alone and is incomplete. The sample shows some 2,000,000 clones, 85% to 95% of them seen only once. Germline-derived CDR1 and CDR2 are SNHLY and FYNNEI. The CDR3 spans 15 residues. The V gene lost 6 bases and the J gene lost 3 bases, with 14 bases spanning the gap. The sequenced material came from naive CD4+ T cells sorted from blood. As to subset: CD45RA+ positively selected. The TCR originated in a man aged 18 to 29 in good health. The chain links TRBV2 to TRBJ2-2; D ambiguous. CDR3 protein: CASRSSDGYTGELFF. The CDR3, as DNA: TGTGCCAGCAGATCATCGGACGGATACACCGGGGAGCTGTTTTTT.